One sample yielded the 11 T cell receptor beta chains listed below, sequenced in a study of blood T cell repertoires in COVID-19. The protocol was immunoSEQ multiplex PCR, while the TCRdb copy is restricted to in-frame clones and leaves out a portion. The table lists roughly 100,000 clones, about four fifths of them singletons. What was sequenced was peripheral blood. The receptors originated from an elderly woman with active or convalescent COVID-19.

The chain carries TRBV28 and TRBJ2-7, with TRBD2 as a possible D gene (7 bases). The CDR3 covers 15 residues. CDR1 and CDR2 from the germline V gene are MDHEN and SYDVKM. V gave up 6 bases and J gave up 1 base, with 16 bases separating them. CDR3 region: CASSQVGGASYEQYF. The CDR3 coding sequence is TGTGCCAGCAGCCAGGTTGGGGGGGCGTCCTACGAGCAGTACTTC.

The V and J genes are TRBV2 and TRBJ1-6; the D is unclear. Trimming left V 6 bases short and J 5 bases short, with 5 bases between. CDR1 and CDR2 (germline): SNHLY, FYNNEI. CDR3 length equals 12 residues. The CDR3, as DNA: TGTGCCAGCAGAGAGGATAATTCACCCCTCCACTTT. As protein: CASREDNSPLHF.

The chain combines TRBV19 with TRBJ1-1; D call uncertain. The CDR3 length is 13 residues. Germline V gene data show CDR1 as LNHDA and CDR2 as SQIVND (reference sequence). Trimming removed 8 bases at V and 0 bases at J, with 10 bases between. DNA for the CDR3: TGTGCCAGTTCCTCGGGGATGAACACTGAAGCTTTCTTT. It translates to CASSSGMNTEAFF.

The chain links TRBV9 to TRBJ2-3; 11 bases map to TRBD2. From germline, CDR1 is SGDLS and CDR2 YYNGEE. The CDR3 length is 17 residues. With V trimmed by 0 bases and J by 5 bases, 8 bases remained unmatched. The DNA of the CDR3 is TGTGCCAGCAGCGTAGGACTAGCGGGGACTAGGGGAGATACGCAGTATTTT. Its protein is CASSVGLAGTRGDTQYF.

In its sample, this clone was seen once. The rearrangement links TRBV5-1 to TRBJ1-1, with D tentatively TRBD1 (6 bases). The CDR3 has 14 residues. The germline V gene encodes CDR1 SGHRS and CDR2 YFSETQ. Trimming removed 4 bases from V and 1 base from J, with 11 bases in between. DNA of the CDR3: TGCGCCAGCAGCGTAGGACAGAAGAACACTGAAGCTTTCTTT. Translation: CASSVGQKNTEAFF.

The rearrangement uses TRBV5-1 and TRBJ1-1; 7 bases are a match to TRBD1. Trimming took 0 bases from V and 4 from J; bases not matched to a gene: 3. The CDR3 consists of 14 residues. Germline values: CDR1 SGHRS, CDR2 YFSETQ. The CDR3 loop is CASSLEQGITEAFF. CDR3 nucleotides: TGCGCCAGCAGCTTGGAACAGGGGATCACTGAAGCTTTCTTT. The full variable domain, in which reference TRBV5-1 and TRBJ1-1 provide the parts outside the CDR3, is KAGVTQTPRYLIKTRGQQVTLSCSPISGHRSVSWYQQTPGQGLQFLFEYFSETQRNKGNFPGRFSGRQFSNSRSEMNVSTLELGDSALYLCASSLEQGITEAFFGQGTRLTVV.

V usage is TRBV28 and J usage is TRBJ2-5; 12 positions match TRBD1. This CDR3 has 17 amino acids. Germline V gives CDR1 MDHEN, CDR2 SYDVKM. J gave up 4 bases and V 4 bases, and 10 bases lay outside the gene matches. The DNA for the CDR3 is TGTGCCAGCAGTTCGTCCATCGGGACAGGGGGCGCAGAGACCCAGTACTTC. This encodes CASSSSIGTGGAETQYF.

The chain has TRBV7-3 and TRBJ2-3, with 9 bases identical to TRBD2. This CDR3 is built from 14 residues. V lost 3 bases, J lost 3 bases, and 1 base stayed unmatched. In germline, CDR1 is SGHTA, CDR2 FQGTGA. The CDR3 sequence: CASSFAGGTDTQYF. CDR3 bases: TGTGCCAGCAGCTTCGCGGGAGGGACAGATACGCAGTATTTT. The variable domain in full, completed from reference TRBV7-3 and TRBJ2-3, reads GAGVSQTPSNKVTEKGKYVELRCDPISGHTALYWYRQSLGQGPEFLIYFQGTGAADDSGLPNDRFFAVRPEGSVSTLKIQRTERGDSAVYLCASSFAGGTDTQYFGPGTRLTVL.

This chain links TRBV5-1 with TRBJ1-6, with a tentative D call TRBD1 (6 bases). Germline CDR1 and CDR2: SGHRS and YFSETQ. This CDR3 region has 17 residues. Trimming stripped 3 bases from V and 0 bases from J, with 13 bases between. In DNA, the CDR3 is TGCGCCAGCAGCTACCGGGACATCGGCTCCTATAATTCACCCCTCCACTTT. Residues: CASSYRDIGSYNSPLHF.

This clone appeared a few times. The rearrangement links TRBV9 to TRBJ2-5, with D unclear. Germline CDR1 reads SGDLS; CDR2 reads YYNGEE. CDR3 length: 14 residues. V lost 2 bases and J lost 4, with 12 bases in between. The CDR3 reads CASSVSTGGETQYF. The CDR3 DNA is TGTGCCAGCAGCGTTTCCACGGGTGGAGAGACCCAGTACTTC.

J is TRBJ2-5 and V is TRBV11-2, with a possible D match to TRBD2 (6 bases). V dropped 1 base and J dropped 5 bases, with 14 bases sitting between them. The CDR3 is 15 residues long. Germline-derived CDR1 and CDR2 are SGHAT and FQNNGV. The CDR3 nucleotides are TGTGCCAGCAGCTTAGGGAGACTAGTTTCGGAGACCCAGTACTTC. Protein: CASSLGRLVSETQYF.